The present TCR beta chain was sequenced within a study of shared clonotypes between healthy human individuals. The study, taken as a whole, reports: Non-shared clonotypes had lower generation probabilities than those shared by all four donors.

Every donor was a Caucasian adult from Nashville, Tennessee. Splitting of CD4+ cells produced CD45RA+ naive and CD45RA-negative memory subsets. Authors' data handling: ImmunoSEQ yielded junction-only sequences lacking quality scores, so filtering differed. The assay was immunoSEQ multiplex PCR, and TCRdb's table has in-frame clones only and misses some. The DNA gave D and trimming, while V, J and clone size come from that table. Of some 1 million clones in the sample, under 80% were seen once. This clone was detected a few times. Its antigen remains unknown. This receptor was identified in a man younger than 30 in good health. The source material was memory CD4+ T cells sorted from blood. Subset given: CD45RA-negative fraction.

The CDR3 loop is CASSLGEVLNTEAFF. CDR3 bases: TGTGCCAGCAGCCTAGGCGAGGTACTGAACACTGAAGCTTTCTTT. The chain links TRBV7-9 to TRBJ1-1; D gene unclear. The CDR3 is 15 amino acids. Trimming pared 5 bases from V and 0 bases from J, leaving 13 bases between. CDR1 SEHNR and CDR2 FQNEAQ come from the germline V gene (reference sequence).